This T cell receptor beta chain originates from a study of preoperative IRX-2 immunotherapy in early breast cancer. The treatment denotes: preoperative locoregional IRX-2 cytokine immunotherapy. Assay: immunoSEQ multiplex PCR; the TCRdb copy retains only in-frame clones and omits some. This table has over 60,000 clones, approximately 93% appearing once. The CDR3 sequence is 13 residues long. Germline V gene lookup returns CDR1 LGHNA and CDR2 YSLEER. V was trimmed by 1 base and J by 3 bases, leaving 4 bases between them. This sequence was found in a human donor with breast cancer. This sample was gathered from a patient treated with IRX-2 immunotherapy. This rearrangement joins TRBV4-3 to TRBJ2-1; D ambiguous. CDR3 nucleotide sequence: TGCGCCAGCAGCCAAGTAAGCTACAATGAGCAGTTCTTC. The encoded protein is CASSQVSYNEQFF.